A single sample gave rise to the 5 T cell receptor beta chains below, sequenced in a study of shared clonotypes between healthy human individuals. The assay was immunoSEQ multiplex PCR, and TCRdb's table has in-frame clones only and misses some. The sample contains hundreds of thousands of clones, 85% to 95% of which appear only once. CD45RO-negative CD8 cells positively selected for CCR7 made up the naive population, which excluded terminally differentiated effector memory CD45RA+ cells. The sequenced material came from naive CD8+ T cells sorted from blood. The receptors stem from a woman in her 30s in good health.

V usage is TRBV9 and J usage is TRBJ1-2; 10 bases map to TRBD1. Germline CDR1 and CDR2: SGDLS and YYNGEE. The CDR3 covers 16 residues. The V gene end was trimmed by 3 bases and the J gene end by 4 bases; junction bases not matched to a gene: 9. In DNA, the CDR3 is TGTGCCAGCAGCGGGGGGACAGGGGCTTTAGGCTATGGCTACACCTTC. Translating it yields CASSGGTGALGYGYTF.

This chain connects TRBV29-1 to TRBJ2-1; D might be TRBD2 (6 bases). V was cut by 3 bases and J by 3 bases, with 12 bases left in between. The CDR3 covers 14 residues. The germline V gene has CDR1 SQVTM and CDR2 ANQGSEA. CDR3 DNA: TGCAGCGTTGAGGGGGGAGTGTTCTACAATGAGCAGTTCTTC. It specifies CSVEGGVFYNEQFF.

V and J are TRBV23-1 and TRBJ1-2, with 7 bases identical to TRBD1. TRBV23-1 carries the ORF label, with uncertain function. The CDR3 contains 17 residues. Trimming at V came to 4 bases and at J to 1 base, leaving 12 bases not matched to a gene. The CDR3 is CASSPPGTENFNYGYTF. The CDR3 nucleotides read TGCGCCAGCAGTCCCCCCGGGACAGAGAATTTTAACTATGGCTACACCTTC.

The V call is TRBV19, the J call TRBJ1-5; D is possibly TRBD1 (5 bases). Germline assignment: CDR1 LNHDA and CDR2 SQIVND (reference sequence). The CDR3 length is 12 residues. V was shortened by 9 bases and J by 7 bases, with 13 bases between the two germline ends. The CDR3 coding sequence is TGTGCCAGCGGGGCAGGGAGCCAGCCCCAGCATTTT. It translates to CASGAGSQPQHF.

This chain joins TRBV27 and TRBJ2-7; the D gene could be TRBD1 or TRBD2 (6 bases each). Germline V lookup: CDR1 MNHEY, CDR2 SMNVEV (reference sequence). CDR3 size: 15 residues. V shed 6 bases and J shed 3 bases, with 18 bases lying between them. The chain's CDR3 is CASSAAGRGLYEQYF. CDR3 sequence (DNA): TGTGCCAGCAGCGCAGCCGGACGGGGGCTCTACGAGCAGTACTTC.